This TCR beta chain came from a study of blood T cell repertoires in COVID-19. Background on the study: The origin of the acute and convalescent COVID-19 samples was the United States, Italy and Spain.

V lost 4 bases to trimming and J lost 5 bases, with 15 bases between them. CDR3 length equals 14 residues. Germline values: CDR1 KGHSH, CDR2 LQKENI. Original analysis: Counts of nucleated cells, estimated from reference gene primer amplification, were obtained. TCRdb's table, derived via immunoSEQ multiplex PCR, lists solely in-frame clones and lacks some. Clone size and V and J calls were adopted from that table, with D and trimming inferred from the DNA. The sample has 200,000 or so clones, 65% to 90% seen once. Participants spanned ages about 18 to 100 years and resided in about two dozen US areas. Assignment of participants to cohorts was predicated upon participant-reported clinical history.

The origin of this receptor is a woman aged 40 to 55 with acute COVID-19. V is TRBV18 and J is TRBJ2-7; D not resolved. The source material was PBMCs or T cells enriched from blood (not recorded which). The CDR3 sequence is CASSRLESVNEQYF. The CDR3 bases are TGTGCCAGCTCACGCCTCGAGAGCGTCAACGAGCAGTACTTC. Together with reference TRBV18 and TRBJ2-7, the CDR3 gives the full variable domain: NAGVMQNPRHLVRRRGQEARLRCSPMKGHSHVYWYRQLPEEGLKFMVYLQKENIIDESGMPKERFSAEFPKEGPSILRIQQVVRGDSAAYFCASSRLESVNEQYFGPGTRLTVT.